This TCR beta chain was captured by sequencing in a study of blood T cell repertoires in COVID-19 (dated by TCRdb to about 2020). Context from the whole study: The collaborator samples originated in the United States, Italy and Spain and spanned the acute and convalescent phases of COVID-19. Sample metadata almost always included a de-identified subject ID, COVID-19 status, age in years and sex. A freely available public database, intended as a resource for researchers studying the immune response to SARS-CoV-2, is where the repertoires were released. The samples were drawn from two sources: the first 160 participants of the ongoing ImmuneRACE study, and 1,200 or so subjects contributed by 6 global collaborators. Subjects who had been exposed to COVID-19, were actively infected with it, or had recovered from it provided the deeply sampled blood TCRbeta repertoires that made up the dataset. The material from the prospective study consisted of cDNA or gDNA derived from T cells, B-cell-depleted T cells, or PBMCs. Where available, HLA class I and class II types were taken from metadata supplied by the sample provider and were not determined by assay-based typing. Study-wide conclusions, independent of this receptor: Clinical and demographic metadata were provided uncurated, with the amount varying by source and participant.

TCRbeta CDR3 regions were amplified from genomic DNA using the immunoSEQ Assay, a bias-controlled multiplex PCR. On the authors' methods: The number of nucleated cells in each sample was estimated by amplification of reference gene primers within the assay. To quantify the absolute abundance of each unique TCRbeta CDR3 rearrangement, sequence reads were collapsed and filtered. Productive Simpson clonality was computed per sample as the square root of Simpson's diversity index over productive rearrangements. TCRdb re-hosts the immuneACCESS table, in-frame sequences only. Its copies lack some clones; in the studies checked, an unresolved V gene accounts for under half of them, and the cause for the rest is not known. V and J calls and clone size are those listed in that table; D and trimming were worked out from the DNA. The sample contains 20,000 or so clones, around 86% of them found a single time. The ten largest account for 4.5% to 6.5% of the sample.

This clone appeared once. The target of this receptor is not known. No qualities accompany the bases; no much larger clone lies one base away. Collaborating institutions collected whole blood in K2EDTA tubes following their own protocols. For TCRbeta analysis, collaborators shipped samples in one of three forms: frozen whole blood, isolated PBMCs, or DNA extracted from either of those sample types. V is cut back by 0 bases and J by 6 bases, with 13 bases in the junction unmatched. The germline V gene encodes CDR1 LGHDT and CDR2 YNNKEL (reference sequence). Its CDR3 holds 18 amino acids, cysteine through phenylalanine. The entry retains the CDR3 DNA only, 54 bases that are in frame from base 1.

This chain is built from TRBV3-1 (or the pseudogene TRBV3-2) and TRBJ1-5, with 8 middle bases fitting TRBD1. This receptor was identified in a man aged 45-65 years with active COVID-19. The sequenced material came from peripheral blood. The sequenced DNA: TGTGCCAGCAGCCAAGATTGCAGGGGGCTTCGAAGGTTTCAGCCCCAGCATTTT. Translated, this gives CASSQDCRGLRRFQPQHF.